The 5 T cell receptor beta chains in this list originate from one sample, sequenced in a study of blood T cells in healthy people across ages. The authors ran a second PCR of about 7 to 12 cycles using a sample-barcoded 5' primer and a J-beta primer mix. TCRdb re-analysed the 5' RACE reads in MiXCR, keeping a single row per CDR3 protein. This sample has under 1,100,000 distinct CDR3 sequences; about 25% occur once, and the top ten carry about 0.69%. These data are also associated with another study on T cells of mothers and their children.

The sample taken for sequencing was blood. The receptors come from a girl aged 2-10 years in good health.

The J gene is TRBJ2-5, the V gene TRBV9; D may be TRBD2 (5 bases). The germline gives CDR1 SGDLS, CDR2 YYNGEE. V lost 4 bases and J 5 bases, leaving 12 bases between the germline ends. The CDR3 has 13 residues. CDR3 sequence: CASSPTTGETQYF. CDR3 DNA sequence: TGTGCCAGCAGCCCGACTACCGGGGAGACCCAGTACTTC.

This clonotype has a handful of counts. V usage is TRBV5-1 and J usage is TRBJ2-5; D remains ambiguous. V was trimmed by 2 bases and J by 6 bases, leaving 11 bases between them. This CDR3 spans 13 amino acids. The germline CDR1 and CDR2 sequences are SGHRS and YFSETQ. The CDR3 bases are TGCGCCAGCAGCTTTGCTCTCAGGCAGACCCAGTACTTC. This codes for CASSFALRQTQYF. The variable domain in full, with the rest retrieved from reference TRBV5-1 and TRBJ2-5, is KAGVTQTPRYLIKTRGQQVTLSCSPISGHRSVSWYQQTPGQGLQFLFEYFSETQRNKGNFPGRFSGRQFSNSRSEMNVSTLELGDSALYLCASSFALRQTQYFGPGTRLLVL.

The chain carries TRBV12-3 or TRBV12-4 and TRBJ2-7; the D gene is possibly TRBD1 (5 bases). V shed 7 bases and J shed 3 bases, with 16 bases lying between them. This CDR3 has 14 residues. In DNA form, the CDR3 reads TGTGCCAGCACCCAACAGGACCTCAACTACGAGCAGTACTTC. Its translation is CASTQQDLNYEQYF.

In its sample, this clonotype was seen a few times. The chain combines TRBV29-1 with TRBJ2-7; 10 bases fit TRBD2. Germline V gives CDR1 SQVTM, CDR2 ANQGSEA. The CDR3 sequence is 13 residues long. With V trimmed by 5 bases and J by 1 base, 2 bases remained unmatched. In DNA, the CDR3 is TGCAGCGTTATGACTAGCGGGTCCTACGAGCAGTACTTC. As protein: CSVMTSGSYEQYF.

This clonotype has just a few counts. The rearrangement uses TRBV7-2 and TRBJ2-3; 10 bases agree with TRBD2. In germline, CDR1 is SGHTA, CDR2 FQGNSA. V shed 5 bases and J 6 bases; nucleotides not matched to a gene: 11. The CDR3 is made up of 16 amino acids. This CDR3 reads CASSQSGRAGPDTQYF. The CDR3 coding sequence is TGTGCCAGCAGCCAGAGCGGGAGGGCCGGTCCGGATACGCAGTATTTT.